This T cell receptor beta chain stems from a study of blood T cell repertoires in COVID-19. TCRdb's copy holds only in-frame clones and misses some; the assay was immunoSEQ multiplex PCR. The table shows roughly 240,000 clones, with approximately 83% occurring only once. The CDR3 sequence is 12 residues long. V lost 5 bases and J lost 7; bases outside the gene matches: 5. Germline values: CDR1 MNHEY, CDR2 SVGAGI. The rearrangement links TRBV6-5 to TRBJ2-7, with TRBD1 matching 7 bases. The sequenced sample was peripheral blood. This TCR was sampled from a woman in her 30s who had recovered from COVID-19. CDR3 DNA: TGTGCCAGCAGTCAGGGGGATCTGGAGCAGTACTTC. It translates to CASSQGDLEQYF.